This TCR beta chain was sequenced in a study of blood T cell repertoires in COVID-19. Whole-study context: Sites across the United States, Italy and Spain contributed samples from acute and convalescent COVID-19. T cells, B-cell-depleted T cells, or PBMCs supplied cDNA or gDNA.

TCRdb's copy holds only in-frame clones and misses some; the assay was immunoSEQ multiplex PCR. Among 180,000 or so clones, 85% to 90% were seen once, and the ten largest hold 1.5% to 2%. The ends lost 4 bases at V and 4 bases at J; junction bases unmatched: 6. Per the germline V gene, CDR1 is MNHEY and CDR2 is SMNVEV (reference sequence). This CDR3 has 15 amino acids. This TCR derives from a man between 18 and 29 years old with active or convalescent COVID-19. The sequenced material came from peripheral blood. The chain has TRBV27 and TRBJ1-5, with TRBD1 matching over 8 bases. The CDR3 is CASSSQGQANQPQHF. CDR3 DNA: TGTGCCAGCAGTTCGCAGGGACAGGCGAATCAGCCCCAGCATTTT.